This TCR beta chain was recovered during a study of T cells in Graves' hyperthyroidism and ophthalmopathy. Study-level findings and limits: Appearing also in blood were most of the thyroid clonotypes expanded above 0.001.

Fresh peripheral blood, roughly 9.6 ml, was the source of the PBMCs. TCR beta CDR3 regions were amplified from RNA. An initial round of RT-PCR targeting the TCR CDR3 relied on the HTBI primer set. TCRdb re-derived calls from the multiplex PCR reads in MiXCR, one entry per CDR3 protein. The sample has nearly 600,000 distinct CDR3 sequences, over 11% seen once; the top ten hold less than 6%. This clonotype has at least ten counts. What it binds is unknown. Specimen: blood. This receptor was identified in a young woman with Graves' hyperthyroidism that later progressed to Graves' ophthalmopathy.

The CDR3: CASSLDRREQYF. The CDR3 DNA follows: TGTGCCAGCAGCTTAGACAGGCGGGAGCAGTACTTC. The chain links TRBV7-2 to TRBJ2-7; a weak D match, TRBD1 (5 bases). This CDR3 comprises 12 residues. Looked up from germline, CDR1 is SGHTA and CDR2 is FQGNSA. The ends were cut back, 1 base at V and 7 bases at J, with 8 bases in the middle.